One sample yielded the 29 T cell receptor beta chains listed below, sequenced in a study of human T cells and chemical hapten exposure. Time point noted: patch test 1, 2 weeks after DPC sensitization. The treatment denotes: therapeutic diphenylcyclopropenone sensitization with weekly scalp DPC. Via MiXCR, TCRdb re-called the RACE reads, giving one row per CDR3 protein. Among about 56,000 distinct CDR3 sequences listed, over 7.5% were seen once. The sample in question was whole blood, obtained in connection with sensitization to the hapten diphenylcyclopropenone (DPC). Receptors were obtained from a middle-aged woman with alopecia areata. Some clones in this sample may be carry-over from other donors' samples.

This clonotype was counted at least ten times. The rearrangement links TRBV7-6 to TRBJ2-3; D unresolved. This CDR3 spans 12 amino acids. V lost 4 bases and J lost 4, with 6 bases in between. Germline lookup yields CDR1 SGHVS and CDR2 FNYEAQ. CDR3 loop: CASSYVSDTQYF. For the CDR3, the DNA is TGTGCCAGCAGCTATGTCTCAGATACGCAGTATTTT.

In its sample, this clonotype was seen a few times. The genes are TRBV5-4 and TRBJ2-1, with 7 bases lining up with TRBD1. Per the germline V gene, CDR1 is SGHNT and CDR2 is YYREEE (reference sequence). V trimming: 2 bases; J trimming: 0 bases; junction bases outside the gene matches: 5. This CDR3 has 16 amino acids. CDR3: CASSLDNRGSYNEQFF. The CDR3 bases are TGTGCCAGCAGCTTAGATAACAGGGGCTCCTACAATGAGCAGTTCTTC.

The chain employs TRBV30 and TRBJ2-6; no reliable D call. Trimming shortened V by 3 bases and J by 0 bases, and 6 bases separated the two germline ends. The V gene's germline CDR1 is GTSNPN and CDR2 SVGIG (reference sequence). CDR3 length: 14 amino acids. The chain's CDR3 is CAWRVDSGANVLTF. CDR3 DNA: TGTGCCTGGAGGGTCGACTCTGGGGCCAACGTCCTGACTTTC.

There are a few counts of this clonotype. The chain links TRBV2 to TRBJ2-2; D unresolved. This CDR3 has 13 amino acids. Germline V gene sequence: CDR1 SNHLY, CDR2 FYNNEI. V was pared by 6 bases and J by 4 bases, with 9 bases between. In DNA form, the CDR3 reads TGTGCCAGCAGCCTAGACACCACCGGGGAGCTGTTTTTT. Protein product: CASSLDTTGELFF.

Comments on this clonotype: The germline gene is not matched at one end of the junction; a read error may be the cause. The rearrangement joins TRBV4-1 to TRBJ2-1; D unresolved. Germline-derived CDR1 and CDR2 are MGHRA and YSYEKL. The CDR3 spans 16 residues. The CDR3 coding sequence is TGCGCCAGCAGTCAAGTCGGGCGGAGCTCCTACAATGAGCAGTTCTTC. Its translation: CASSQVGRSSYNEQFF.

This clonotype has just a few counts. The V call is TRBV6-2 or TRBV6-3, the J call TRBJ2-3; D is uncertain. V was shortened by 2 bases and J by 4 bases, with 10 bases between the two germline ends. This CDR3 is built from 14 residues. Germline loops: CDR1 MNHEY, CDR2 SVGEGT. The CDR3 DNA sequence: TGTGCCAGCAGTTACCGTGTGAGTGCAGATACGCAGTATTTT. This codes for CASSYRVSADTQYF.

The rearrangement links TRBV20-1 to TRBJ2-1; D is uncertain. CDR3 size: 11 residues. Germline values: CDR1 DFQATT, CDR2 SNEGSKA (reference sequence). Trimming pared 5 bases from V and 0 bases from J, leaving 2 bases between. CDR3 sequence reads: CSADSYNEQFF. DNA for the CDR3: TGCAGTGCTGACTCCTACAATGAGCAGTTCTTC.

The sample holds many counts of this clonotype. The chain couples TRBV7-9 to TRBJ1-2; no clear D. CDR1 SEHNR and CDR2 FQNEAQ come from the germline V gene (reference sequence). V was trimmed by 1 base and J by 6 bases, leaving 12 bases between them. This CDR3 is 14 amino acids long. This CDR3 is CASSLEVGVDGYTF. CDR3 DNA sequence: TGTGCCAGCAGCTTAGAAGTAGGTGTAGATGGCTACACCTTC.

This clonotype appeared many times. The J gene is TRBJ2-7, the V gene TRBV28; 9 bases map to TRBD1. V lost 4 bases and J lost 6; bases outside the gene matches: 10. This CDR3 is built from 15 residues. Germline CDR1 MDHEN, CDR2 SYDVKM. CDR3 in amino acids: CASSSIRDRDSEQYF. In DNA form, the CDR3 reads TGTGCCAGCAGTTCCATCCGGGACAGGGATAGCGAGCAGTACTTC.

The chain recombines TRBV20-1 with TRBJ1-1; possibly TRBD1 for D (5 bases). V was clipped by 6 bases and J by 5 bases, with 22 bases between them. The CDR3 covers 15 residues. Germline V CDR1 and CDR2: DFQATT, SNEGSKA (reference sequence). CDR3: CSAESGDPKATEAFF. The CDR3 DNA reads TGCAGTGCGGAAAGCGGGGACCCCAAAGCGACTGAAGCTTTCTTT.

This chain uses TRBV20-1 with TRBJ2-7; 8 nucleotides line up with TRBD2. With 6 bases clipped from V and 0 bases from J, the junction kept 7 bases outside the gene matches. This CDR3 region has 14 residues. Germline loops: CDR1 DFQATT, CDR2 SNEGSKA (reference sequence). The CDR3 here is CSAHSGGRSYEQYF. DNA of the CDR3: TGCAGTGCCCACAGCGGGGGCCGCTCCTACGAGCAGTACTTC.

The gene calls are TRBV3-1 and TRBJ2-5; a possible D gene is TRBD2 (6 bases). Germline CDR1 is LGHDT and CDR2 is YNNKEL (reference sequence). CDR3 length: 14 amino acids. Trimming took 1 base from V and 5 from J, leaving 11 bases between them. The CDR3 nucleotides are TGTGCCAGCAGCCAAGGCGGCGGGGTGGAGACCCAGTACTTC. Protein sequence: CASSQGGGVETQYF.

The chain employs TRBV12-3 or TRBV12-4 and TRBJ1-5; 9 positions match TRBD1. The CDR3 contains 17 residues. With V trimmed by 4 bases and J by 4 bases, 11 bases remained unmatched. CDR3 sequence reads: CASSSQRTGVGNQPQHF. CDR3 nucleotides: TGTGCCAGCAGTTCGCAGCGGACAGGGGTTGGGAATCAGCCCCAGCATTTT.

This clonotype was counted at least ten times. This sequence joins TRBV18 and TRBJ2-3, with 9 nucleotides matching TRBD2. The length of the CDR3 is 18 residues. Germline values: CDR1 KGHSH, CDR2 LQKENI. J was trimmed by 0 bases and V by 4 bases; bases with no gene match: 11. The CDR3 reads CASSLLASGETSTDTQYF. The CDR3 bases are TGTGCCAGCTCACTCTTGGCTAGCGGGGAGACTAGCACAGATACGCAGTATTTT.

This clonotype came up a few times. The V gene is TRBV6-6, the J gene TRBJ1-1; 7 bases map to TRBD1. Germline-derived CDR1 and CDR2 are MNHNY and SVGAGI (reference sequence). This CDR3 has 14 amino acids. The V and J ends lost 4 bases and 6 bases, in that order; junction bases with no gene match: 8. This CDR3 reads CASSSDRVGAEAFF. The CDR3 nucleotides read TGTGCCAGCAGTTCCGACAGGGTCGGCGCTGAAGCTTTCTTT.

In this sample, this clonotype turned up many times. The chain links TRBV7-9 to TRBJ2-3; 9 positions match TRBD1. J gave up 6 bases and V 5 bases, and 6 bases lay outside the gene matches. The CDR3 length is 14 residues. Per germline, CDR1 SEHNR and CDR2 FQNEAQ (reference sequence). CDR3 in amino acids: CASSLTGGLDTQYF. In nucleotides, the CDR3 is TGTGCCAGCAGCCTGACAGGGGGTTTGGATACGCAGTATTTT. The full variable domain, its missing parts supplied by reference TRBV7-9 and TRBJ2-3, is DTGVSQNPRHKITKRGQNVTFRCDPISEHNRLYWYRQTLGQGPEFLTYFQNEAQLEKSRLLSDRFSAERPKGSFSTLEIQRTEQGDSAMYLCASSLTGGLDTQYFGPGTRLTVL.

The V and J genes are TRBV2 and TRBJ2-7, with 7 bases matching TRBD2. V gave up 6 bases and J gave up 2 bases; unmatched junction bases: 10. CDR3 length: 15 residues. The germline CDR1 and CDR2 sequences are SNHLY and FYNNEI. CDR3 DNA: TGTGCCAGCAGGGGGGGACTACTGCCTACCTACGAGCAGTACTTC. Translation gives CASRGGLLPTYEQYF.

This sequence joins TRBV20-1 and TRBJ2-7, with D perhaps matching TRBD1 (6 bases). Germline-derived CDR1 and CDR2 are DFQATT and SNEGSKA (reference sequence). This CDR3 comprises 15 residues. Trimming removed 5 bases at V and 3 bases at J, with 20 bases between. CDR3 loop: CSARKQGEVVYEQYF. The DNA for the CDR3 is TGCAGTGCTCGTAAACAGGGTGAGGTGGTCTACGAGCAGTACTTC.

This clonotype has a count of ten or more. V is TRBV7-9 and J is TRBJ1-2; TRBD1 matches at 8 bases. Germline V lookup: CDR1 SEHNR, CDR2 FQNEAQ (reference sequence). CDR3 size: 14 residues. With V trimmed by 5 bases and J by 2 bases, 4 bases remained unmatched. The CDR3 loop reads CASSPTGANYGYTF. The DNA for the CDR3 is TGTGCCAGCAGCCCGACAGGGGCCAACTATGGCTACACCTTC.

This chain joins TRBV7-2 and TRBJ1-1; D may be TRBD1 (6 bases). The germline V and J ends were trimmed by 0 bases and 11 bases, with 10 bases remaining between them. Germline assignment: CDR1 SGHTA and CDR2 FQGNSA. CDR3 size: 12 residues. CDR3 bases: TGTGCCAGCAGCTTAGCCGCAGGGGCCGCTTTCTTT. Its protein product is CASSLAAGAAFF.

This clonotype was counted between two and nine times. The chain has TRBV11-2 and TRBJ1-6; D is possibly TRBD1 (6 bases). Germline V lookup: CDR1 SGHAT, CDR2 FQNNGV. Trimming stripped 2 bases from V and 5 bases from J, with 10 bases between. The CDR3 has 15 residues. CDR3 sequence (DNA): TGTGCCAGCAGCTTAAGGACAGTGGATAATTCACCCCTCCACTTT. Protein: CASSLRTVDNSPLHF.

This clonotype was seen a handful of times. This sequence joins TRBV16 and TRBJ1-5, with TRBD1 identical over 11 bases. Per germline, CDR1 KGHSY and CDR2 FQNENV. This CDR3 spans 14 amino acids. The J segment lost 6 bases and the V segment lost 5 bases, leaving 3 bases of the junction unmatched. The CDR3 DNA reads TGTGCCAGCAGCAAGGGACAGGGGGTTCAGCCCCAGCATTTT. It yields the protein CASSKGQGVQPQHF.

The V gene is TRBV30, the J gene TRBJ1-5; no clear D gene. Trimming pared 3 bases from V and 2 bases from J, leaving 11 bases between. Germline assignment: CDR1 GTSNPN and CDR2 SVGIG (reference sequence). The CDR3 totals 14 residues. CDR3 sequence reads: CAWRSQTGNQPQHF. For the CDR3, the DNA is TGTGCCTGGAGATCACAAACTGGCAATCAGCCCCAGCATTTT. Together with reference TRBV30 and TRBJ1-5, the CDR3 gives the full variable domain: SQTIHQWPATLVQPVGSPLSLECTVEGTSNPNLYWYRQAAGRGLQLLFYSVGIGQISSEVPQNLSASRPQDRQFILSSKKLLLSDSGFYLCAWRSQTGNQPQHFGDGTRLSIL.

The chain has TRBV15 and TRBJ2-5; the match to TRBD2 covers 9 bases. The CDR3 runs to 17 residues. Germline CDR1 is LNHNV and CDR2 is YYDKDF (reference sequence). After removal of 2 bases from V and 3 bases from J, the junction contained 10 bases not matched to a gene. The CDR3 DNA reads TGTGCCACCAGCAGACTGATAGCGGGGGCGCAAAAAGAGACCCAGTACTTC. Translating gives CATSRLIAGAQKETQYF.

The genes are TRBV29-1 and TRBJ1-1, with a possible D match to TRBD1 (5 bases). CDR3 size: 12 residues. Trimming removed 4 bases from V and 3 bases from J, with 9 bases in between. Germline CDR1 is SQVTM and CDR2 is ANQGSEA. The CDR3 protein is CSVADSYTEAFF. The CDR3 DNA reads TGCAGCGTTGCCGACAGTTACACTGAAGCTTTCTTT.

This clonotype was found a few times. The chain is built from TRBV5-1 and TRBJ2-7, with D tentatively TRBD2 (6 bases). V dropped 3 bases and J dropped 6 bases, with 19 bases sitting between them. This CDR3 has 15 residues. Per the germline V gene, CDR1 is SGHRS and CDR2 is YFSETQ. The CDR3 DNA is TGCGCCAGCAGCTCCACCGGGACGGGGGTCCCCGAGCAGTACTTC. This codes for CASSSTGTGVPEQYF.

J is TRBJ2-1 and V is TRBV29-1, with 9 nucleotides matching TRBD1. The CDR3 totals 13 residues. CDR1 SQVTM and CDR2 ANQGSEA come from the germline V gene. After removal of 4 bases from V and 6 bases from J, the junction contained 4 bases not matched to a gene. CDR3 residues: CSVGGQGPNEQFF. CDR3 nucleotide sequence: TGCAGCGTTGGGGGACAGGGCCCCAATGAGCAGTTCTTC.

This clonotype was picked up many times. This rearrangement joins TRBV12-5 to TRBJ1-2; no firm D call. Germline V gene sequence: CDR1 LGHNT, CDR2 FRNRAP. The CDR3 runs to 13 residues. With 5 bases removed from V and 6 bases from J, the gap between germline ends came to 13 bases. For the CDR3, the DNA is TGTGCTAGTGGTCGGCAGGCCAGCCATGGCTACACCTTC. Its translation: CASGRQASHGYTF.

The V gene is TRBV29-1, the J gene TRBJ2-5, with 8 bases fitting TRBD1. The CDR3 sequence is 13 residues long. Germline V gene sequence: CDR1 SQVTM, CDR2 ANQGSEA. J was trimmed by 5 bases and V by 6 bases; bases with no gene match: 8. In DNA, the CDR3 is TGCAGCGTGAGGACAGGGATAGGCGAGACCCAGTACTTC. It is translated as CSVRTGIGETQYF.